One sample yielded the 10 T cell receptor beta chains listed below, sequenced in a study of Graves' ophthalmopathy and Graves' hyperthyroidism. RNA served as the template for amplifying TCR beta CDR3 regions. HTBI primers were used in a first-round RT-PCR, which preceded a second-round multiplex PCR. One entry per CDR3 protein, called by TCRdb with MiXCR from the multiplex PCR reads. The repertoire holds 1 million to 1.3 million distinct CDR3 sequences, with about 40% as singletons. The sequenced sample consisted of peripheral blood or thyroid tissue (not recorded which). The receptors shown here come from an adult man with Graves' hyperthyroidism.

This clonotype has more than one count but fewer than ten. The chain is built from TRBV20-1 and TRBJ2-2, with a tentative D call TRBD1 (6 bases). Trimming took 1 base from V and 7 from J, leaving 16 bases between them. The CDR3 is made up of 15 amino acids. From germline, CDR1 is DFQATT and CDR2 SNEGSKA (reference sequence). The CDR3 loop is CSARGDTSLYGELFF. In DNA, the CDR3 is TGCAGTGCTAGAGGGGACACCTCCCTATACGGGGAGCTGTTTTTT.

This clonotype was observed at least ten times. CDR3 sequence: CSARDKIVAFQETQYF. CDR3 nucleotide sequence: TGCAGTGCTAGAGATAAAATCGTCGCCTTCCAAGAGACCCAGTACTTC. V gene TRBV20-1 combines with J gene TRBJ2-5; D gene ambiguous. Germline-derived CDR1 and CDR2 are DFQATT and SNEGSKA (reference sequence). Trimming removed 0 bases at V and 1 base at J, with 15 bases between. CDR3 length equals 16 residues.

This clonotype was observed at least ten times. The chain joins TRBV20-1 to TRBJ2-2, with D possibly being TRBD1 or TRBD2 (5 bases each). The germline V and J ends were trimmed by 3 bases and 2 bases, with 13 bases remaining between them. The length of the CDR3 is 15 residues. Germline CDR1 is DFQATT and CDR2 is SNEGSKA (reference sequence). DNA for the CDR3: TGCAGTGCTAGTTGGGACGCCCGAAACACCGGGGAGCTGTTTTTT. The encoded protein is CSASWDARNTGELFF.

Points on this clonotype: A much bigger clone sits one base away, suggesting this may be a read error. CDR3 sequence: CAGSSEGLGTYEQYF. The CDR3 bases are TGTGCCGGCAGTTCGGAGGGACTCGGGACCTACGAGCAGTACTTC. The rearrangement uses TRBV7-9 and TRBJ2-7, with a possible D match to TRBD2 (6 bases). Germline V gene sequence: CDR1 SEHNR, CDR2 FQNEAQ (reference sequence). The CDR3 covers 15 residues.

This clonotype was seen many times. The chain uses TRBV20-1 and TRBJ2-2; D might be TRBD1 or TRBD2, each matching 6 bases. The CDR3 runs 13 residues. Between the trimmed V and J ends, which lost 7 bases and 0 bases, there was a span of 9 bases. Looked up from germline, CDR1 is DFQATT and CDR2 is SNEGSKA (reference sequence). The CDR3 bases are TGCAGTGTCGGGGGCGCGAACACCGGGGAGCTGTTTTTT. This encodes CSVGGANTGELFF.

The V gene is TRBV7-9, the J gene TRBJ1-5; D uncertain. The CDR3 contains 15 residues. Germline V gives CDR1 SEHNR, CDR2 FQNEAQ (reference sequence). Trimming shortened V by 6 bases and J by 0 bases, and 12 bases separated the two germline ends. This chain's CDR3 is CASSLRPHSNQPQHF. The CDR3 bases are TGTGCCAGCAGTTTAAGGCCCCATAGCAATCAGCCCCAGCATTTT.

This clonotype has at least ten counts. V is TRBV29-1 and J is TRBJ1-1; 7 nucleotides agree with TRBD1. V dropped 4 bases and J dropped 4; count of bases not matched to a gene: 3. The germline CDR1 and CDR2 sequences are SQVTM and ANQGSEA. The CDR3 extends over 12 amino acids. The CDR3 spells CSVGSGGTEAFF. The CDR3 coding sequence is TGCAGCGTTGGGTCAGGGGGCACTGAAGCTTTCTTT.

This clonotype was counted many times. The chain recombines TRBV5-1 with TRBJ1-3; D is unresolved. The CDR3 extends over 14 amino acids. The germline gives CDR1 SGHRS, CDR2 YFSETQ. V gave up 3 bases and J gave up 4 bases, with 11 bases separating them. The CDR3 reads CASSSASGGNTIYF. The CDR3 nucleotides are TGCGCCAGCAGCTCCGCATCAGGAGGAAACACCATATATTTT.

V usage is TRBV10-3 and J usage is TRBJ1-5; D is perhaps TRBD1 (6 bases). The germline V and J ends were trimmed by 3 bases and 4 bases, with 13 bases remaining between them. The germline CDR1 and CDR2 sequences are ENHRY and SYGVKD. The CDR3 has 15 amino acids. This CDR3 reads CAISDEDRFNQPQHF. CDR3 DNA sequence: TGTGCCATCAGTGATGAAGACAGGTTTAATCAGCCCCAGCATTTT.

V and J are TRBV24-1 and TRBJ1-5; 8 positions match TRBD1. The CDR3 contains 16 residues. CDR1 is KGHDR, CDR2 SFDVKD, per germline. V dropped 10 bases and J dropped 0; count of bases not matched to a gene: 10. DNA of the CDR3: TGTGCCACAGGACAGGGCCGCGTAGGTAGCAATCAGCCCCAGCATTTT. This codes for CATGQGRVGSNQPQHF.